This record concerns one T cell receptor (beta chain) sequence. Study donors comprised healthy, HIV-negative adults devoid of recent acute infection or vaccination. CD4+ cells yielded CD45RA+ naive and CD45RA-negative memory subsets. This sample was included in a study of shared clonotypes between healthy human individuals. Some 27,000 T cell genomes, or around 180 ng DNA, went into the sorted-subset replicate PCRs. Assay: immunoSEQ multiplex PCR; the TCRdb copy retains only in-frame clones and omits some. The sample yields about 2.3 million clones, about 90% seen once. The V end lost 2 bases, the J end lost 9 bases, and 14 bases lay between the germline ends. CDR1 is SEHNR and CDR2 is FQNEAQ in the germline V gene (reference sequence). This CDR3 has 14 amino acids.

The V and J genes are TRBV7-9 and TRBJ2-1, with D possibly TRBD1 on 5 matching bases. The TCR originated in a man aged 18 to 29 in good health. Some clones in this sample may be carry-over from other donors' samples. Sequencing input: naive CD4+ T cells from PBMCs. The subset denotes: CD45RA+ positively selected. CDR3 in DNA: TGTGCCAGCAGCTTAAGACAGTTAAGGGGTGAGCAGTTCTTC. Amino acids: CASSLRQLRGEQFF.